This T cell receptor beta chain was observed in a study of shared clonotypes between healthy human individuals. Using immunoSEQ multiplex PCR, the repertoire was profiled, and TCRdb retains in-frame clones only, with some absent. This table holds about 600,000 clones, roughly 98% found once. CD8 cells classed as naive were CD45RO-negative and positively selected for CCR7, excluding terminally differentiated effector memory CD45RA+ cells. Notes on the study in general: A handful of donors showed sharing of about 4.6% of naive CD4 clonotypes. Sorted-subset sequencing, rarefaction showed, was incomplete despite large depth.

The V gene's germline CDR1 is LNHDA and CDR2 SQIVND (reference sequence). Losses at the gene ends were 1 base for V and 3 bases for J; bases not matched to a gene: 6. CDR3 length: 16 residues. Comments on this clone: What it binds is unknown.

V is TRBV19 and J is TRBJ2-1; 7 bases agree with TRBD2. The specimen was naive CD8+ T cells sorted from blood. The sequence derives from a man under 40 in good health. The CDR3 loop is CASSIGAAGSYNEQFF. Written as DNA, the CDR3 is TGTGCCAGTAGTATAGGAGCAGCGGGGAGCTACAATGAGCAGTTCTTC.